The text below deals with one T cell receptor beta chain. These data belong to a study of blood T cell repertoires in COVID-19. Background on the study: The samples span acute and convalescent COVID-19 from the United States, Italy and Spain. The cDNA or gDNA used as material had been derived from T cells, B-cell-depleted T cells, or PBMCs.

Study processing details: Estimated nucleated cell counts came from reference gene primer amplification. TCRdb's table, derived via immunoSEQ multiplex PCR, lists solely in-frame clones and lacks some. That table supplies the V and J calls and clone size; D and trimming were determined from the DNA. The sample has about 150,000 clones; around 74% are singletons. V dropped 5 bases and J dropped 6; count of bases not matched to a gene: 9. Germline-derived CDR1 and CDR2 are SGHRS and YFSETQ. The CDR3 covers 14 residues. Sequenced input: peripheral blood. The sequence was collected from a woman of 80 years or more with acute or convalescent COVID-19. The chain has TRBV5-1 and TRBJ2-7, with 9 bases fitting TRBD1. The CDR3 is CASRETGGHSEQYF. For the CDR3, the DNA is TGCGCCAGCAGGGAGACAGGGGGGCACTCCGAGCAGTACTTC.